Shown below are 21 T cell receptor beta chains from a single sample sequenced in a study of shared clonotypes between healthy human individuals. Clones were sequenced by immunoSEQ multiplex PCR, and TCRdb holds only the in-frame ones, with some missing. Of millions of clones in the sample, more than 80% are singletons; the top ten hold about 0.39%. The sequencing sample was made of naive CD4+ T cells from PBMCs. Subset noted: CD45RA+ positively selected. Every receptor here comes from a young man in good health. Some clones in this sample may be carry-over from other donors' samples.

The chain uses TRBV5-1 and TRBJ2-3, with D tentatively TRBD1 or TRBD2 (6 bases each). The CDR3 contains 17 residues. The germline V gene has CDR1 SGHRS and CDR2 YFSETQ. V lost 4 bases and J 0 bases, leaving 18 bases between the germline ends. CDR3 nucleotides: TGCGCCAGCAGCCTAACAGGGTCCAGCGGGAGCACAGATACGCAGTATTTT. This sequence encodes CASSLTGSSGSTDTQYF. The full variable domain, completed using reference TRBV5-1 and TRBJ2-3, is KAGVTQTPRYLIKTRGQQVTLSCSPISGHRSVSWYQQTPGQGLQFLFEYFSETQRNKGNFPGRFSGRQFSNSRSEMNVSTLELGDSALYLCASSLTGSSGSTDTQYFGPGTRLTVL.

The CDR3 nucleotides are TGTGCCAGCAGTGCCTCTCGACTAGCGGGTGTTTACGAGCAGTACTTC. It specifies CASSASRLAGVYEQYF. The chain carries TRBV6-1 and TRBJ2-7; 10 bases line up with TRBD2. After removal of 4 bases from V and 4 bases from J, the junction contained 10 bases not matched to a gene. Germline V gene lookup returns CDR1 MNHNS and CDR2 SASEGT. This CDR3 contains 16 residues.

The rearrangement uses TRBV9 and TRBJ2-7; 8 positions agree with TRBD2. Trimming took 0 bases from V and 6 from J; bases not matched to a gene: 11. The CDR3 covers 16 residues. Germline V gene data show CDR1 as SGDLS and CDR2 as YYNGEE. DNA for the CDR3: TGTGCCAGCAGCGTAGAGGGGACTAGGGTGGCCTCCGAGCAGTACTTC. This encodes CASSVEGTRVASEQYF.

This rearrangement joins TRBV28 to TRBJ1-2, with D possibly being TRBD1 (5 bases). The germline CDR1 and CDR2 sequences are MDHEN and SYDVKM. The CDR3 length is 15 residues. The germline V and J ends were trimmed by 5 bases and 3 bases, with 16 bases remaining between them. CDR3 DNA: TGTGCCAGCAGTCGGGAGGGGATTGGGTACTATGGCTACACCTTC. Its translation: CASSREGIGYYGYTF.

The chain carries TRBV28 and TRBJ1-5; TRBD1 aligns across 7 bases. After removal of 8 bases from V and 0 bases from J, the junction contained 7 bases not matched to a gene. This CDR3 has 15 amino acids. CDR1 is MDHEN and CDR2 is SYDVKM in the germline V gene. The CDR3 DNA is TGTGCCAGCTCCACGGGACAGAATAGCAATCAGCCCCAGCATTTT. Its translation: CASSTGQNSNQPQHF.

V usage is TRBV5-5 and J usage is TRBJ2-3; D uncertain. This CDR3 has 14 residues. Trimming stripped 2 bases from V and 2 bases from J, with 9 bases between. The germline V gene encodes CDR1 SGHKS and CDR2 YYEKEE (reference sequence). The CDR3 is CASSFRPYTDTQYF. For the CDR3, the DNA is TGTGCCAGCAGCTTTCGACCATACACAGATACGCAGTATTTT.

The J gene is TRBJ2-7, the V gene TRBV28; 7 bases are a match to TRBD1. The CDR3 sequence is 12 residues long. The V segment lost 3 bases and the J segment 9 bases; nucleotides outside the gene matches: 5. CDR1 and CDR2 from the germline V gene are MDHEN and SYDVKM. The CDR3 protein is CASSFGTDMQYF. The DNA of the CDR3 is TGTGCCAGCAGTTTTGGGACAGATATGCAGTACTTC.

The rearrangement joins TRBV9 to TRBJ2-5, with 10 bases aligning to TRBD2. The junction had 7 bases not matched to a gene; V was cut back by 0 bases and J by 5 bases. Germline CDR1 is SGDLS and CDR2 is YYNGEE. The length of the CDR3 is 16 residues. Written as DNA, the CDR3 is TGTGCCAGCAGCGTAGGGCTAGCGGGAGTATCCGAGACCCAGTACTTC. Its translation is CASSVGLAGVSETQYF.

The gene calls are TRBV28 and TRBJ2-5, with D perhaps TRBD1 or TRBD2 (6 bases each). This CDR3 comprises 15 residues. Trimming took off 1 base at V and 4 bases at J, with 13 bases between the two ends. Germline V gene data show CDR1 as MDHEN and CDR2 as SYDVKM. The CDR3 loop is CASSLSRGRVETQYF. The CDR3 DNA sequence: TGTGCCAGCAGTTTATCTCGGGGGCGGGTAGAGACCCAGTACTTC.

The V gene is TRBV30, the J gene TRBJ2-6; D unclear. Germline CDR1 GTSNPN, CDR2 SVGIG (reference sequence). CDR3 length equals 16 residues. Trimming took off 2 bases at V and 0 bases at J, with 11 bases between the two ends. The CDR3 here is CAWSQGLTSGANVLTF. CDR3 nucleotide sequence: TGTGCCTGGAGTCAAGGCCTCACCTCTGGGGCCAACGTCCTGACTTTC.

This clone has a handful of counts. The V call is TRBV11-2, the J call TRBJ1-5; weak D call: TRBD1 (6 bases). The CDR3 is 18 residues long. The V end was cut by 0 bases, the J end by 0 bases, with 15 bases between. The V gene's germline CDR1 is SGHAT and CDR2 FQNNGV. The CDR3 region has the DNA TGTGCCAGCAGCTTAGATCCAGGGGATCACTATAGCAATCAGCCCCAGCATTTT. Residues: CASSLDPGDHYSNQPQHF.

The chain has TRBV14 and TRBJ1-4, with TRBD1 as a possible D gene (5 bases). In germline, CDR1 is SGHDN, CDR2 FVKESK. Trimming cost V 4 bases and J 8 bases, with 20 bases left between them. The length of the CDR3 is 16 residues. The CDR3 DNA sequence: TGTGCCAGCAGCCGATCTATTTCCGGGACGTGGGAAAAACTGTTTTTT. Its translation is CASSRSISGTWEKLFF. Based on the CDR3 plus reference TRBV14 and TRBJ1-4, the full variable domain is EAGVTQFPSHSVIEKGQTVTLRCDPISGHDNLYWYRRVMGKEIKFLLHFVKESKQDESGMPNNRFLAERTGGTYSTLKVQPAELEDSGVYFCASSRSISGTWEKLFFGSGTQLSVL.

Comment on this clone: Other nucleotide sequences from this sample produce the same CDR3. This chain links TRBV5-1 with TRBJ2-5, with D unresolved. V was trimmed by 4 bases and J by 5 bases, leaving 9 bases between them. Germline values: CDR1 SGHRS, CDR2 YFSETQ. This CDR3 contains 12 residues. The CDR3 nucleotides are TGCGCCAGCAGCCCGGGTCGGGAGACCCAGTACTTC. Translated: CASSPGRETQYF.

This clone was seen only once. The V gene is TRBV5-1, the J gene TRBJ1-5, with 11 bases that match TRBD1. V was pared by 2 bases and J by 5 bases, with 3 bases of the junction left unmatched. The V gene's germline CDR1 is SGHRS and CDR2 YFSETQ. CDR3 length: 15 amino acids. CDR3 sequence reads: CASSLGTGGDQPQHF. The CDR3 bases are TGCGCCAGCAGCTTAGGGACAGGGGGGGATCAGCCCCAGCATTTT.

The chain combines TRBV7-8 with TRBJ2-7; 9 nucleotides align to TRBD1. The CDR3 consists of 14 residues. In germline, CDR1 is SGHVS, CDR2 FQNEAQ. The V and J ends lost 5 bases and 3 bases, in that order; junction bases with no gene match: 5. The CDR3 bases are TGTGCCAGCAGCACCCGGGACAGGGTCTACGAGCAGTACTTC. Protein sequence: CASSTRDRVYEQYF.

This chain uses TRBV7-3 with TRBJ2-5; tentatively, D is TRBD1 (6 bases). This CDR3 comprises 16 residues. V dropped 2 bases and J dropped 4 bases, with 17 bases sitting between them. From germline, CDR1 is SGHTA and CDR2 FQGTGA. The DNA for the CDR3 is TGTGCCAGCAGCTTACAGGGCCCATTGGGGGCAGAGACCCAGTACTTC. Translating gives CASSLQGPLGAETQYF. Variable domain in full (rest from reference TRBV7-3 and TRBJ2-5): GAGVSQTPSNKVTEKGKYVELRCDPISGHTALYWYRQSLGQGPEFLIYFQGTGAADDSGLPNDRFFAVRPEGSVSTLKIQRTERGDSAVYLCASSLQGPLGAETQYFGPGTRLLVL.

The chain joins TRBV5-1 to TRBJ2-4; D is possibly TRBD1 or TRBD2 (5 bases each). The CDR3 is 14 amino acids. V was shortened by 2 bases and J by 7 bases, with 13 bases between the two germline ends. The V gene's germline CDR1 is SGHRS and CDR2 YFSETQ. The CDR3 sequence: CASSFEGLSNIQYF. CDR3 in DNA: TGCGCCAGCAGCTTTGAGGGGCTCAGCAACATTCAGTACTTC.

V and J are TRBV9 and TRBJ2-7; D is ambiguous. Trimming removed 5 bases from V and 2 bases from J, with 14 bases in between. The CDR3 covers 14 residues. Germline V CDR1 and CDR2: SGDLS, YYNGEE. CDR3: CASSLTLYPYEQYF. The CDR3 DNA reads as TGTGCCAGCAGTTTGACCCTTTATCCCTACGAGCAGTACTTC.

Notes on this clone: Other nucleotide sequences from this sample produce the same CDR3. This sequence joins TRBV2 and TRBJ2-3, with a tentative D call TRBD1 (6 bases). The V gene's germline CDR1 is SNHLY and CDR2 FYNNEI. Trimming shortened V by 3 bases and J by 0 bases, and 7 bases separated the two germline ends. The CDR3 covers 14 residues. As DNA, the CDR3 is TGTGCCAGCAGTGATAGGGGGAGCACAGATACGCAGTATTTT. Translating gives CASSDRGSTDTQYF. The complete variable domain, with remaining parts taken from reference TRBV2 and TRBJ2-3, reads EPEVTQTPSHQVTQMGQEVILRCVPISNHLYFYWYRQILGQKVEFLVSFYNNEISEKSEIFDDQFSVERPDGSNFTLKIRSTKLEDSAMYFCASSDRGSTDTQYFGPGTRLTVL.

J is TRBJ2-5 and V is TRBV28, with D perhaps TRBD2 (6 bases). V was shortened by 6 bases and J by 5 bases, with 16 bases between the two germline ends. Looked up from germline, CDR1 is MDHEN and CDR2 is SYDVKM. This CDR3 comprises 14 residues. CDR3 sequence: CASSPGGSAETQYF. For the CDR3, the DNA is TGTGCCAGCAGCCCCGGGGGTAGCGCGGAGACCCAGTACTTC.

This clone was observed once. The genes are TRBV14 and TRBJ2-7; D gene uncertain. Germline V gene sequence: CDR1 SGHDN, CDR2 FVKESK. The germline V and J ends were trimmed by 1 base and 4 bases, with 8 bases remaining between them. The CDR3 extends over 13 amino acids. This chain's CDR3 is CASSQVGLYEQYF. The CDR3 nucleotides read TGTGCCAGCAGCCAAGTAGGGCTTTACGAGCAGTACTTC.